The next 17 T cell receptor beta chains were all read from a single sample in a study of STAT3 mutations in large granular lymphocyte leukemia. Whole-study results and caveats: In T-cell large granular lymphocyte leukemia, about half of patients showed multiple immunodominant subclonotypes.

These receptors' antigens are unknown. Produced via immunoSEQ multiplex PCR; TCRdb's table is partial and in-frame only. The table has 30,000 to 45,000 clones, about 88% seen once. Sequencing used PBMCs. The receptors were sampled from a human donor with T large granular lymphocyte leukemia. Some clones in this sample may be carry-over from other donors' samples.

This chain links TRBV18 with TRBJ2-2; D uncertain. V was trimmed by 1 base and J by 2 bases, leaving 8 bases between them. CDR1 is KGHSH and CDR2 is LQKENI in the germline V gene. CDR3 length: 15 residues. The CDR3, as DNA: TGTGCCAGCTCACCACGCACACAAAACACCGGGGAGCTGTTTTTT. Translated: CASSPRTQNTGELFF. The complete variable domain, with remaining parts taken from reference TRBV18 and TRBJ2-2, reads NAGVMQNPRHLVRRRGQEARLRCSPMKGHSHVYWYRQLPEEGLKFMVYLQKENIIDESGMPKERFSAEFPKEGPSILRIQQVVRGDSAAYFCASSPRTQNTGELFFGEGSRLTVL.

Only a few counts were recorded for this clone. The genes are TRBV5-1 and TRBJ2-7; D possibly corresponds to TRBD1 (8 bases). V was pared by 0 bases and J by 5 bases, with 18 bases between. Germline CDR1 and CDR2: SGHRS and YFSETQ. The CDR3 is 16 amino acids. Written as DNA, the CDR3 is TGCGCCAGCAGCTTGGAGGGGCACAGGGGGGGCGACGAGCAGTACGTC. This encodes CASSLEGHRGGDEQYV.

The chain is built from TRBV5-1 and TRBJ2-2; no clear D gene. The CDR3 is 14 amino acids. Trimming stripped 2 bases from V and 2 bases from J, with 7 bases between. Germline CDR1 reads SGHRS; CDR2 reads YFSETQ. CDR3 DNA sequence: TGCGCCAGCAGCTTCCCAGATAACACCGGGGAGCTGTTTTTT. The encoded protein is CASSFPDNTGELFF.

In this sample, this clone turned up a few times. The CDR3 DNA is TGCGCCAGCAGCGTGGACGGTCTCGCCTATGGCTACACCTTC. Translating gives CASSVDGLAYGYTF. The chain joins TRBV5-1 to TRBJ1-2; the D is unclear. The CDR3 sequence is 14 residues long. The V gene lost 4 bases and the J gene lost 4 bases, with 14 bases spanning the gap. The germline CDR1 and CDR2 sequences are SGHRS and YFSETQ. Drawing the rest from reference TRBV5-1 and TRBJ1-2, the complete variable domain is KAGVTQTPRYLIKTRGQQVTLSCSPISGHRSVSWYQQTPGQGLQFLFEYFSETQRNKGNFPGRFSGRQFSNSRSEMNVSTLELGDSALYLCASSVDGLAYGYTFGSGTRLTVV.

The chain recombines TRBV19 with TRBJ1-1, with 7 bases that match TRBD1. V trimming: 10 bases; J trimming: 2 bases; junction bases outside the gene matches: 7. From germline, CDR1 is LNHDA and CDR2 SQIVND (reference sequence). The CDR3 length is 13 residues. CDR3: CATNRGRNTEAFF. CDR3 DNA: TGTGCCACCAACAGGGGTAGAAACACTGAAGCTTTCTTT.

The rearrangement uses TRBV5-4 and TRBJ2-1; D is possibly TRBD2 (5 bases). Trimming shortened V by 0 bases and J by 7 bases, and 5 bases separated the two germline ends. This CDR3 has 12 residues. The germline CDR1 and CDR2 sequences are SGHNT and YYREEE (reference sequence). CDR3 bases: TGTGCCAGCAGCTTGGGAGGGAATGAGCAGTTCTTC. Amino acids: CASSLGGNEQFF.

The chain couples TRBV19 to TRBJ2-2; D might be TRBD2 (5 bases). The CDR3 contains 13 residues. Germline V lookup: CDR1 LNHDA, CDR2 SQIVND (reference sequence). V was pared by 9 bases and J by 8 bases, with 16 bases between. CDR3 coding DNA: TGTGCCAGCCGGGAACTCAAGGGAGGGGAGCTGTTTTTT. It encodes CASRELKGGELFF.

This chain links TRBV5-1 with TRBJ1-2, with a tentative D call TRBD1 (5 bases). CDR1 is SGHRS and CDR2 is YFSETQ in the germline V gene. V shed 0 bases and J shed 8 bases, with 20 bases lying between them. This CDR3 is built from 16 residues. The CDR3 loop reads CASSLAAHSGDQGYTF. The CDR3 DNA reads as TGCGCCAGCAGCTTGGCTGCCCATTCGGGGGATCAAGGCTACACCTTC.

A remark on this clone: Additional DNA sequences in this sample encode the identical CDR3. The V gene is TRBV20-1, the J gene TRBJ2-5; D remains unclear. The CDR3 runs 11 residues. The germline gives CDR1 DFQATT, CDR2 SNEGSKA (reference sequence). V was trimmed by 3 bases and J by 3 bases, leaving 5 bases between them. CDR3 DNA: TGCAGTGCTAGGCCAGAAGAGACCCAGTACTTC. It is translated as CSARPEETQYF.

The count of this clone is one. This chain links TRBV6-1 with TRBJ1-2; perhaps TRBD1 as D (5 bases). CDR1 MNHNS and CDR2 SASEGT come from the germline V gene. V shed 1 base and J shed 4 bases, with 10 bases lying between them. The CDR3 is 14 amino acids. DNA of the CDR3: TGTGCCAGCAGTGAAGGGGGGGTAACCTATGGCTACACCTTC. Its translation is CASSEGGVTYGYTF.

This clone was seen just once. The chain joins TRBV2 to TRBJ2-5, with TRBD2 matching over 7 bases. V shed 6 bases, J shed 9 bases, and the junction held 13 bases outside the gene matches. The CDR3 loop spans 14 amino acids. Looked up from germline, CDR1 is SNHLY and CDR2 is FYNNEI. Here the CDR3 DNA reads TGTGCCAGCAGGGAGGGGAAGGTGGGGGGGTCCCAGTACTTC. Residues: CASREGKVGGSQYF.

The chain carries TRBV29-1 and TRBJ1-2; D is perhaps TRBD1 (6 bases). The CDR3 has 12 residues. Germline V gene lookup returns CDR1 SQVTM and CDR2 ANQGSEA. Trimming left V 3 bases short and J 4 bases short, with 9 bases between. CDR3 region: CSVDDRPYGYTF. Written as DNA, the CDR3 is TGCAGCGTTGACGACAGGCCCTATGGCTACACCTTC.

The rearrangement uses TRBV19 and TRBJ1-4; D is ambiguous. The CDR3 has 11 amino acids. The germline gives CDR1 LNHDA, CDR2 SQIVND (reference sequence). V was pared by 3 bases and J by 7 bases, with 3 bases between. This CDR3 reads CASSITEKLFF. In nucleotides, the CDR3 is TGTGCCAGTAGTATTACTGAAAAACTGTTTTTT.

The chain combines TRBV4-1 with TRBJ1-2; weak D call: TRBD1 (5 bases). Per the germline V gene, CDR1 is MGHRA and CDR2 is YSYEKL. The CDR3 consists of 15 residues. Trimming pared 0 bases from V and 2 bases from J, leaving 10 bases between. The CDR3 protein is CASSQEGGDNYGYTF. The CDR3 region has the DNA TGCGCCAGCAGCCAAGAAGGCGGGGACAACTATGGCTACACCTTC.

The V gene is TRBV5-1, the J gene TRBJ1-4; 9 bases align to TRBD1. Germline loops: CDR1 SGHRS, CDR2 YFSETQ. The CDR3 is 15 residues long. V was pared by 3 bases and J by 5 bases, with 5 bases of the junction left unmatched. In DNA form, the CDR3 reads TGCGCCAGCAGCTGGGGGACAGGGTTCAATGAAAAACTGTTTTTT. Protein sequence: CASSWGTGFNEKLFF.

The V and J genes are TRBV6-6 and TRBJ1-6, with 7 bases fitting TRBD1. After removal of 0 bases from V and 7 bases from J, the junction contained 6 bases not matched to a gene. The CDR3 runs 16 residues. The germline CDR1 and CDR2 sequences are MNHNY and SVGAGI (reference sequence). For the CDR3, the DNA is TGTGCCAGCAGTTACTCGGGCGGGACAGTGAATTCACCCCTCCACTTT. This sequence encodes CASSYSGGTVNSPLHF.

This rearrangement joins TRBV6-5 to TRBJ2-1; D is uncertain. Trimming stripped 5 bases from V and 10 bases from J, with 9 bases between. Germline CDR1 and CDR2: MNHEY and SVGAGI. The CDR3 runs 11 residues. The CDR3: CASSPALEQFF. The DNA of the CDR3 is TGTGCCAGCAGTCCCGCCCTGGAGCAGTTCTTC.